This T cell receptor (beta chain) was found in a study of PD-1 blockade in mismatch repair-deficient tumors (dated by TCRdb to about 2017). About the investigation overall: Between September 2013 and September 2016, the trial enrolled 86 consecutive patients with approximately twelve mismatch repair-deficient cancer types, every one of whom had been previously treated and was progressing. Deep sequencing of TCR CDR3 regions was used to track tumor-associated T cell clones in peripheral blood of patients responding to PD-1 blockade.

Worth noting for this clone: It lacks a known antigen. Base qualities are not at hand, and no much larger clone is one base apart.

Mismatch repair deficiency was established in every enrolled patient by polymerase chain reaction or immunohistochemistry. A few patients who responded to pembrolizumab therapy underwent TCR sequencing. In the phase II trial, pembrolizumab PD-1 blockade was tested prospectively in advanced mismatch repair-deficient cancers, no matter which tissue of origin the cancers came from. Serial peripheral blood T cell samples were collected before and at multiple times after starting PD-1 blockade. Blood sampling time points were reported as weeks after the first dose of pembrolizumab. Here is what the overall study found, with its caveats: After pembrolizumab, tumor-resident clones, which were often undetectable in blood before treatment, expanded rapidly and then contracted, generally ahead of radiologic responses.

V ends up 2 bases short and J 2 bases short, with an unmatched junction base count of 2. The CDR3 covers 14 residues, taking in both the cysteine and the phenylalanine. CDR3 DNA is the only sequence kept; it has 42 bases, read in frame from the first base. CDR1 and CDR2 were assigned from the germline V gene as MNHEY and SVGAGI. The library was produced with the immunoSEQ multiplex PCR assay. Not all clones reach the TCRdb copy of this immuneACCESS table, which keeps in-frame sequences only. Checked studies attribute under half of the gap to unresolved V genes and leave the rest unexplained. For this sample the table gives about 79,000 clones, of which approximately 78% were detected only once. The ten largest make up roughly 5.5% of the sample.

The TCR comes from an adult with mismatch repair-deficient cancer. The chain joins TRBV6-5 to TRBJ2-7; TRBD2 fits 8 bases in the junction. The sample was peripheral blood, taken 44 weeks after starting pembrolizumab. For the CDR3, the sequence is CASSYGRGAYEQYF. DNA sequence: TGTGCCAGCAGTTACGGGCGGGGGGCCTACGAGCAGTACTTC.